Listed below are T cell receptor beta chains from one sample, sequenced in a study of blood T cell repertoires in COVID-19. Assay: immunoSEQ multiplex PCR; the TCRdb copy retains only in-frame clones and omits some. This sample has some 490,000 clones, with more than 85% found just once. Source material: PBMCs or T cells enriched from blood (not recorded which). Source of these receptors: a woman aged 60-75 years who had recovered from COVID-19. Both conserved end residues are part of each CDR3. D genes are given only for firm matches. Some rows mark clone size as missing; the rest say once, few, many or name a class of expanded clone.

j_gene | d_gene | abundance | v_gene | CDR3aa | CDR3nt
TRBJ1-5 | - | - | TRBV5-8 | CASSSFRGAGNQPQHF | TGTGCCAGCAGCTCTTTCAGGGGAGCGGGCAATCAGCCCCAGCATTTT
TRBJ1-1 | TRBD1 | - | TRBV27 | CASSPRQGAEAFF | TGTGCCAGCAGTCCCCGACAGGGTGCTGAAGCTTTCTTT
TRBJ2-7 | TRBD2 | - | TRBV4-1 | CASSQEAGVSYEQYF | TGCGCCAGCAGCCAAGAGGCGGGGGTCTCCTACGAGCAGTACTTC
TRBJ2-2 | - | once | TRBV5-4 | CASSPPGGLRDGELFF | TGTGCCAGCAGCCCCCCCGGCGGTCTACGGGACGGGGAGCTGTTTTTT
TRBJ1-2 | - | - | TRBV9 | CASSSPREALTF | TGTGCCAGCAGCTCTCCAAGGGAGGCACTCACCTTC
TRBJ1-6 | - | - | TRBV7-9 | CASSPQTGANSPLHF | TGTGCCAGCAGCCCCCAGACAGGCGCTAATTCACCCCTCCACTTT
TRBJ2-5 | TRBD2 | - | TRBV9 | CASSVAGSGARETQYF | TGTGCCAGCAGCGTAGCAGGTAGCGGGGCCAGGGAGACCCAGTACTTC
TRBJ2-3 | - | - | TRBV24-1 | CATSSWSDSSTDTQYF | TGTGCCACCAGTTCTTGGTCGGACTCTAGCACAGATACGCAGTATTTT
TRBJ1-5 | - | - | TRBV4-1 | CASSQRSPSNQPQHF | TGCGCCAGCAGCCAGAGGAGCCCTAGCAATCAGCCCCAGCATTTT
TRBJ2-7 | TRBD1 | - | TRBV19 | CASSPASGGRGEQYF | TGTGCCAGTAGTCCAGCTTCAGGGGGACGAGGCGAGCAGTACTTC
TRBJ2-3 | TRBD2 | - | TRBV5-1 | CASGAGGGPDTQYF | TGCGCCAGCGGGGCTGGCGGGGGGCCAGATACGCAGTATTTT